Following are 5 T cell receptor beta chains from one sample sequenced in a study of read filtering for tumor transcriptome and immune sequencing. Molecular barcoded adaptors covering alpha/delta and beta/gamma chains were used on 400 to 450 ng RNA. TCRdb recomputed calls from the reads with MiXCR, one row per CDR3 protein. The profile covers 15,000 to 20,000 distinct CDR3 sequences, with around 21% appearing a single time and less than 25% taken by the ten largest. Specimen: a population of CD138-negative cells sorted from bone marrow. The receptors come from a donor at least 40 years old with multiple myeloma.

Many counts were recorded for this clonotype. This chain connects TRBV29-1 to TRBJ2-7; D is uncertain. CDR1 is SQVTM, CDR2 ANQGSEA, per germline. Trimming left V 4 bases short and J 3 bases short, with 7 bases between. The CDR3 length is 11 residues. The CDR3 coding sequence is TGCAGCGTTGCCAACAGCTACGAGCAGTACTTC. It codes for CSVANSYEQYF.

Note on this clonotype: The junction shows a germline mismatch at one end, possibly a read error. Here the CDR3 reads CACSLRGAGVIVRAGEQSF. The CDR3 DNA reads TGTGCCTGCAGCTTAAGAGGGGCGGGAGTAATTGTTAGGGCAGGTGAGCAGTCCTTC. This chain joins TRBV7-9 and TRBJ2-1, with 7 nucleotides matching TRBD2. The CDR3 is 19 residues long. CDR1 SEHNR and CDR2 FQNEAQ come from the germline V gene (reference sequence).

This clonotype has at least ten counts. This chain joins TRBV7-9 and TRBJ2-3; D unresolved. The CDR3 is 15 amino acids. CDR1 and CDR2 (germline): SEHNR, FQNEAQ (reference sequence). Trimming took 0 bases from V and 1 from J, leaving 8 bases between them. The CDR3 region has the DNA TGTGCCAGCAGCTTAGCGACTCCTCGCACAGATACGCAGTATTTT. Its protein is CASSLATPRTDTQYF. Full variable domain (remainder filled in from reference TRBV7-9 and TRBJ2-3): DTGVSQNPRHKITKRGQNVTFRCDPISEHNRLYWYRQTLGQGPEFLTYFQNEAQLEKSRLLSDRFSAERPKGSFSTLEIQRTEQGDSAMYLCASSLATPRTDTQYFGPGTRLTVL.

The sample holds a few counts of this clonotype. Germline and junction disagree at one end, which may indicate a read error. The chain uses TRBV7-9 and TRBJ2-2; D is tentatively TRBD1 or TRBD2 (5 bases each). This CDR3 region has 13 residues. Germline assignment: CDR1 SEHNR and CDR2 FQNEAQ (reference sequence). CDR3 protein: CASSEGTAGKLFF. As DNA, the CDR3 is TGTGCCAGCAGCGAAGGGACGGCCGGGAAGCTGTTTTTT.

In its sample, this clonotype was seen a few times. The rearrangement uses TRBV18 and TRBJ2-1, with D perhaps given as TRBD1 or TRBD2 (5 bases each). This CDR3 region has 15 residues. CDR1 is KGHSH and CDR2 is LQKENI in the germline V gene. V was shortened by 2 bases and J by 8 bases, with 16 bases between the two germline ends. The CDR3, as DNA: TGTGCCAGCTCACCATGGGGACCCAATCTCGATGAGCAGTTCTTC. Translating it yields CASSPWGPNLDEQFF.